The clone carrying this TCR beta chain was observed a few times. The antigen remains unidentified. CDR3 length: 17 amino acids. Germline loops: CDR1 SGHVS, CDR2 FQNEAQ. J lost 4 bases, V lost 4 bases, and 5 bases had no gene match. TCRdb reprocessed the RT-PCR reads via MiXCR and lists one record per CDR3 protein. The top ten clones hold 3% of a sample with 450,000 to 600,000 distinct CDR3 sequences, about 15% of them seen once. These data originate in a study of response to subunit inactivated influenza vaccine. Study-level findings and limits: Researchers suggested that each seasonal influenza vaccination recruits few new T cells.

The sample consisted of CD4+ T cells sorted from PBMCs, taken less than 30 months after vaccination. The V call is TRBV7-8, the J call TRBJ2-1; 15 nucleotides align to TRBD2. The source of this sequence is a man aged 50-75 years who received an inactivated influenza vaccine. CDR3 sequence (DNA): TGTGCCAGCAGCTCCGGGACTAGCGGGAGGAAGTACAATGAGCAGTTCTTC. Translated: CASSSGTSGRKYNEQFF.